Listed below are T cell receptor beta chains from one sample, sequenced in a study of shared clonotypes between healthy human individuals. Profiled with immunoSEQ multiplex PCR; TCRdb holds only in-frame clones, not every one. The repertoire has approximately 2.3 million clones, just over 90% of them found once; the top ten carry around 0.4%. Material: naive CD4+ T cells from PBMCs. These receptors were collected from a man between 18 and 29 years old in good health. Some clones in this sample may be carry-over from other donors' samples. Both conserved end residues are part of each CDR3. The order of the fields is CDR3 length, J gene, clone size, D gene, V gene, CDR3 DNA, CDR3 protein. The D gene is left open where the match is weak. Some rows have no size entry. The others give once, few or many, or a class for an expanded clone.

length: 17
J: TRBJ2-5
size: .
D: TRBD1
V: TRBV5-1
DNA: TGCGCCAGCAGCTTGGGACCGGGACAGGGGAATCAAGAGACCCAGTACTTC
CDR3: CASSLGPGQGNQETQYF

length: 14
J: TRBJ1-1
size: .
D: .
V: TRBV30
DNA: TGTGCCTGGAGCGTGTGGACTTTGAACACTGAAGCTTTCTTT
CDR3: CAWSVWTLNTEAFF

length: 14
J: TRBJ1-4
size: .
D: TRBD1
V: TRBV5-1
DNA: TGCGCCAGCAGCTTAATACAGGGGGATGAAAAACTGTTTTTT
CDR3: CASSLIQGDEKLFF

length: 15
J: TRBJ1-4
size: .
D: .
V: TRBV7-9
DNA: TGTGCCAGCAGCTCTCCGGGAGCTAATCCTGAAAAACTGTTTTTT
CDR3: CASSSPGANPEKLFF

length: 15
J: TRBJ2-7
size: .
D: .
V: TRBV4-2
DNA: TGTGCCAGCAGCCAAATACGGGACCATACCTACGAGCAGTACTTC
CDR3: CASSQIRDHTYEQYF

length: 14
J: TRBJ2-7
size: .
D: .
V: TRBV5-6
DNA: TGTGCCAGCAGCCTGGAAGGTCGAGGCTACGAGCAGTACTTC
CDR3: CASSLEGRGYEQYF

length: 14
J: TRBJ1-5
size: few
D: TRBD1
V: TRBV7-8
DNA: TGTGCCAGCAGCTCGACAGGGGGGGAGCAGCCCCAGCATTTT
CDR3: CASSSTGGEQPQHF

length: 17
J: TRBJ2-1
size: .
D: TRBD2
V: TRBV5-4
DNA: TGTGCCAGCAGTTCCCTTATAGCGGGAGGGCCCTACAATGAGCAGTTCTTC
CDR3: CASSSLIAGGPYNEQFF

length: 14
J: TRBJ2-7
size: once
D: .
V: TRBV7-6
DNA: TGTGCCAGCAGCCCCCGGGACCCTTTCTACGAGCAGTACTTC
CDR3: CASSPRDPFYEQYF

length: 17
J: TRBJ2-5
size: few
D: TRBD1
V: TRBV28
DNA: TGTGCCAGCAGTTCTCCGTTCCGGACAGGGGGCGTGGAGACCCAGTACTTC
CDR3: CASSSPFRTGGVETQYF

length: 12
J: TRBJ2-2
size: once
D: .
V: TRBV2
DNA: TGTGCCAGCAGCTGGAGCACCGGGGAGCTGTTTTTT
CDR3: CASSWSTGELFF

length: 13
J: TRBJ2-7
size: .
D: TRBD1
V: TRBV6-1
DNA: TGTGCCAGCAGGGGACAGGGGGCCCACGAGCAGTACTTC
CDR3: CASRGQGAHEQYF

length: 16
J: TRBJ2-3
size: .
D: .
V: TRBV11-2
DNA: TGTGCCAGCAGCTTAGGAAAGAGTCCTAGCACAGATACGCAGTATTTT
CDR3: CASSLGKSPSTDTQYF

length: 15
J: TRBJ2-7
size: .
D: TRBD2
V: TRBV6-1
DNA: TGTGCCAGCAGCGTAGCGGGAGGCTCCTTTGGCGAGCAGTACTTC
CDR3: CASSVAGGSFGEQYF

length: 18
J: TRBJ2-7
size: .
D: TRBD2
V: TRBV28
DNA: TGTGCCAGCATGACGTTCGGGGCTATCGGCGGGAGGGCGGGCGAGCAGTACTTC
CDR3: CASMTFGAIGGRAGEQYF

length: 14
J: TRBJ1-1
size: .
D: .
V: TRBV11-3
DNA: TGTGCCAGCAGCTTAGATAAAGGGGACACTGAAGCTTTCTTT
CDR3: CASSLDKGDTEAFF

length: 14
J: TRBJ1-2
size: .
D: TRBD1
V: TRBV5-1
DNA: TGCGCCAGCAGCACCGACAGGGGAGAGTATGGCTACACCTTC
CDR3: CASSTDRGEYGYTF

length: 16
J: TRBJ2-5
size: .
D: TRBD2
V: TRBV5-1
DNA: TGCGCCAGCAGCCTTGGACTAGCGGGAGTGAGAGAGACCCAGTACTTC
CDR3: CASSLGLAGVRETQYF

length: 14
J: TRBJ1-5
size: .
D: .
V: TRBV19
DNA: TGTGCCAGTAGTATTGTAAGGGGATCTCAGCCCCAGCATTTT
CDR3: CASSIVRGSQPQHF

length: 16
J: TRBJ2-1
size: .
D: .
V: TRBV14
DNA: TGTGCCAGCAGCCTCCAGGCGAGCAGCTCCTACAATGAGCAGTTCTTC
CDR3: CASSLQASSSYNEQFF

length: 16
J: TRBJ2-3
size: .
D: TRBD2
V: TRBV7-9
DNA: TGTGCCAGCAGCTTAGCCAGCGGGAGGGGCGGGGATACGCAGTATTTT
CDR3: CASSLASGRGGDTQYF

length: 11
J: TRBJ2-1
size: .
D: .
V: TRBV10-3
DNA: TGTGCCATCGGACGGGACAATGAGCAGTTCTTC
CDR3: CAIGRDNEQFF

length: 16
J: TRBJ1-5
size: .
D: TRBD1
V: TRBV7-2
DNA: TGTGCCAGCAGCTTTGGGGGCCCGACAGGGCGTAATCCCCAGCATTTT
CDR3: CASSFGGPTGRNPQHF

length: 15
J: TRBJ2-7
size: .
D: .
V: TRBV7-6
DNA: TGTGCCAGCAGCTTAGGAGGGATAGGGGACTACGAGCAGTACTTC
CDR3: CASSLGGIGDYEQYF

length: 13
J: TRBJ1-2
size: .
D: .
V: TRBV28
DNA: TGTGCCAGCAGTCCGGAGAAAGCCTATGGCTACACCTTC
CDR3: CASSPEKAYGYTF

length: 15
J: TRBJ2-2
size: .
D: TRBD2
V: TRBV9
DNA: TGTGCCAGCAGCGTAGCAGCGGGGCTCACCGGGGAGCTGTTTTTT
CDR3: CASSVAAGLTGELFF

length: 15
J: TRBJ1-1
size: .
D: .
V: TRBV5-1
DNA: TGCGCCAGCAGCTCGGCCCGGGACCCCTCCACTGAAGCTTTCTTT
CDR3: CASSSARDPSTEAFF

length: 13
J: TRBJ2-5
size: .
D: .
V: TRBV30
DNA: TGTGCCTGGACTTCAAATTGGAGAGAGACCCAGTACTTC
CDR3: CAWTSNWRETQYF

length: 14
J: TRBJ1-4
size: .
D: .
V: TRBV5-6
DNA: TGTGCCAGCAGCTTCGGCAGGCTTAATGAAAAACTGTTTTTT
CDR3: CASSFGRLNEKLFF

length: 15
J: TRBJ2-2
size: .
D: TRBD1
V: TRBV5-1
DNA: TGCGCCAGCAGCTTGGAAGGACAGGGGGCCGGGGAGCTGTTTTTT
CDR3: CASSLEGQGAGELFF

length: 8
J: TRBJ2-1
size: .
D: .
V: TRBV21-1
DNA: TGTGCCAGCAGCAATCAGTTCTTC
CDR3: CASSNQFF

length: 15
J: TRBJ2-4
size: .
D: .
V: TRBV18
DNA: TGTGCCAGCTCACCACCTTCAGGGACCAAAAACATTCAGTACTTC
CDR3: CASSPPSGTKNIQYF

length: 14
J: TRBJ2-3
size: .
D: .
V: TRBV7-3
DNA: TGTGCCAGCAGCTTCCTCCCAAGCGCGGATACGCAGTATTTT
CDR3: CASSFLPSADTQYF

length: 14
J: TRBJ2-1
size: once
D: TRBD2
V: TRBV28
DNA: TGTGCCAGCAGTTTGTTAATAGCGGGAGTTGAGCAGTTCTTC
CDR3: CASSLLIAGVEQFF

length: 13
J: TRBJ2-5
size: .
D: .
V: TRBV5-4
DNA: TGTGCCAGCAGCTTACCTAGTGAGGAGACCCAGTACTTC
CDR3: CASSLPSEETQYF

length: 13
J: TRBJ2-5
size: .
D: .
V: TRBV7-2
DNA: TGTGCCAGCAGCTTAATGCGAGAGGAGACCCAGTACTTC
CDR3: CASSLMREETQYF

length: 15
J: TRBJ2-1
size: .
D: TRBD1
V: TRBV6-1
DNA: TGTGCCAGCAGTGAACCAGGGGGCAGTATTAATGAGCAGTTCTTC
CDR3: CASSEPGGSINEQFF

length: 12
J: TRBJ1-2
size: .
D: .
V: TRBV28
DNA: TGTGCCAGCAGTCCGCGGGAGTATGGCTACACCTTC
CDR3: CASSPREYGYTF

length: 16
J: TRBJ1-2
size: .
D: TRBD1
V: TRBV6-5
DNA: TGTGCCAGCAGTTACAGGAGAGGACAGGGGAAAGATGGCTACACCTTC
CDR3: CASSYRRGQGKDGYTF

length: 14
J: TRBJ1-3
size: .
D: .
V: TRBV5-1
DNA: TGCGCCAGCAGCTTGGGGGTTTCCGGAAACACCATATATTTT
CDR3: CASSLGVSGNTIYF